The entry below describes one T cell receptor beta chain. The record originates from a study of blood T cell repertoires in COVID-19. Study-wide background: Acute-phase and convalescent COVID-19 samples originated in the United States, Italy and Spain. Nucleic acid was either cDNA or gDNA, and it came from T cells, B-cell-depleted T cells, or PBMCs.

V dropped 3 bases and J dropped 3; count of bases not matched to a gene: 9. Per the germline V gene, CDR1 is KGHSH and CDR2 is LQKENI. This CDR3 has 16 residues. As handled by the study authors: Reference gene primer amplification gave nucleated cell count estimates. Assay used: immunoSEQ multiplex PCR; TCRdb lists only in-frame clones, some missing. The D gene and trimming were derived from the DNA, and the V and J assignments and clone size from that table. Among 300,000 to 400,000 clones listed, roughly 84% were seen once. The receptor comes from a man over 45 with active or convalescent COVID-19. Sequencing input: peripheral blood. This chain joins TRBV18 and TRBJ1-1, with TRBD1 identical over 8 bases. The CDR3 DNA reads TGTGCCAGCTCACCCCGGGGGGACAGGTTTTACACTGAAGCTTTCTTT. This sequence encodes CASSPRGDRFYTEAFF.